These 27 T cell receptor beta chains were all obtained from the same sample, sequenced in a study of glioma-infiltrating T cells (dated by TCRdb to 2016 to 2018). The instrument was an Illumina MiSeq. TCR alpha and beta CDR3 regions were amplified with the iRepertoire nested amplicon-rescue multiplex PCR (arm-PCR) platform from RNA. TCRdb itself trimmed the public reads at Q25 with fastp, ran MiXCR and retained productive beta chains. Entries that share a CDR3 protein sequence are merged under the most common genes and DNA. The sample includes more than 110,000 distinct CDR3 sequences, with 39% observed a single time. Around 18% of the sample rests with the top ten. Sequences were obtained from glioma tissue, nonneoplastic brain tissue, or PBMCs (not recorded which). These receptors originate from a human donor with low-grade glioma or glioblastoma, undergoing nonglioma brain surgery, or in good health (not recorded which).

This clonotype showed up just once. J is TRBJ2-7 and V is TRBV27; D is possibly TRBD1 or TRBD2 (5 bases each). With 6 bases removed from V and 2 bases from J, the gap between germline ends came to 14 bases. The CDR3 has 14 residues. Per the germline V gene, CDR1 is MNHEY and CDR2 is SMNVEV (reference sequence). CDR3 amino acids: CASSPGTRAYEQYF. CDR3 DNA sequence: TGTGCCAGCAGCCCCGGGACGCGTGCCTACGAGCAGTACTTC.

CDR3 amino acids: CASSSPSGFWEQYF. The CDR3 DNA is TGTGCCAGCAGTTCCCCTAGCGGGTTCTGGGAGCAGTACTTC. V usage is TRBV28 and J usage is TRBJ2-7, with 8 positions matching TRBD2. CDR3 size: 14 residues. Per germline, CDR1 MDHEN and CDR2 SYDVKM. V lost 4 bases and J lost 7; bases outside the gene matches: 9.

This chain uses TRBV2 with TRBJ2-1; 7 bases map to TRBD1. The closer fit of TRBJ2-7 to the DNA end suggests the J call may be wrong. The CDR3 has 14 residues. Germline lookup yields CDR1 SNHLY and CDR2 FYNNEI. The CDR3 here is CASRKTGESYEQYF. CDR3 nucleotide sequence: TGTGCCAGCAGAAAAACAGGGGAATCCTACGAGCAGTACTTC.

V gene TRBV11-1 combines with J gene TRBJ2-7; D remains unclear. The CDR3 runs to 15 residues. Germline V gene data show CDR1 as SGHAT and CDR2 as FQDESV (reference sequence). Trimming removed 5 bases from V and 3 bases from J, with 17 bases in between. The DNA of the CDR3 is TGTGCCAGCAGCCATCCTGGACGCCAGTTCTACGAGCAGTACTTC. Translated: CASSHPGRQFYEQYF. The full variable domain, in which reference TRBV11-1 and TRBJ2-7 provide the parts outside the CDR3, is EAEVAQSPRYKITEKSQAVAFWCDPISGHATLYWYRQILGQGPELLVQFQDESVVDDSQLPKDRFSAERLKGVDSTLKIQPAELGDSAMYLCASSHPGRQFYEQYFGPGTRLTVT.

This rearrangement joins TRBV20-1 to TRBJ1-5; tentatively, D is TRBD1 (6 bases). Trimming stripped 0 bases from V and 4 bases from J, with 13 bases between. Looked up from germline, CDR1 is DFQATT and CDR2 is SNEGSKA (reference sequence). The CDR3 has 15 amino acids. The CDR3 loop reads CSARDRRGGNQPQHF. CDR3 DNA: TGCAGTGCTAGAGATCGAAGGGGGGGGAATCAGCCCCAGCATTTT.

V and J are TRBV6-2 or TRBV6-3 and TRBJ2-4; D is possibly TRBD2 (5 bases). From germline, CDR1 is MNHEY and CDR2 SVGEGT. The CDR3 covers 13 residues. With 2 bases removed from V and 6 bases from J, the gap between germline ends came to 8 bases. CDR3 region: CASSYIGGNIQYF. DNA of the CDR3: TGTGCCAGCAGTTACATCGGAGGAAACATTCAGTACTTC.

V usage is TRBV6-6 and J usage is TRBJ2-6, with 9 bases that match TRBD1. V was pared by 0 bases and J by 0 bases, with 12 bases of the junction left unmatched. CDR1 and CDR2 from the germline V gene are MNHNY and SVGAGI (reference sequence). The CDR3 extends over 21 amino acids. CDR3 sequence reads: CASSYSSPGTGLSSGANVLTF. The CDR3 DNA reads TGTGCCAGCAGTTACTCGAGTCCCGGGACAGGGCTTAGCTCTGGGGCCAACGTCCTGACTTTC.

The rearrangement links TRBV4-2 to TRBJ2-1, with D uncertain. Trimming left V 0 bases short and J 2 bases short, with 8 bases between. The germline V gene encodes CDR1 LGHNA and CDR2 YNFKEQ. The CDR3 has 15 amino acids. CDR3 sequence reads: CASSQEKIPYNEQFF. CDR3 bases: TGTGCCAGCAGCCAAGAAAAGATCCCCTACAATGAGCAGTTCTTC.

This clonotype has just a few counts. The junction does not match germline at one end; this may be a read error. The rearrangement joins TRBV7-9 to TRBJ2-5, with 13 nucleotides matching TRBD2. This CDR3 region has 13 residues. Germline values: CDR1 SEHNR, CDR2 FQNEAQ (reference sequence). DNA for the CDR3: TGTGCCAGCAGCACGGGACTAGCGGGGAGAGGGGACTTC. Translated: CASSTGLAGRGDF.

The genes are TRBV20-1 and TRBJ2-7, with TRBD2 as a possible D gene (5 bases). The length of the CDR3 is 13 residues. CDR1 and CDR2 from the germline V gene are DFQATT and SNEGSKA (reference sequence). Trimming pared 6 bases from V and 3 bases from J, leaving 15 bases between. DNA of the CDR3: TGCAGTGCCCCCCGCGGAGGTGGCTACGAGCAGTACTTC. Its protein product is CSAPRGGGYEQYF.

This clonotype was counted only a few times. The J gene is TRBJ2-3, the V gene TRBV10-2, with D possibly TRBD2 on 6 matching bases. Deletions cut 2 bases from V and 0 bases from J, with 6 bases between. Germline CDR1 reads WSHSY; CDR2 reads SAAADI. The CDR3 contains 14 residues. CDR3 coding DNA: TGCGCCAGCAGTGAGCTAGCGAGCACAGATACGCAGTATTTT. It yields the protein CASSELASTDTQYF.

This clonotype has just a few counts. The chain carries TRBV4-2 and TRBJ1-5; weak D call: TRBD1 (5 bases). V lost 0 bases to trimming and J lost 11 bases, with 20 bases between them. Germline CDR1 is LGHNA and CDR2 is YNFKEQ. The CDR3 sequence is 16 residues long. The DNA for the CDR3 is TGTGCCAGCAGCCAAGAAGATCCCTGGGGGTCCGGGACCCAGCATTTT. Translation gives CASSQEDPWGSGTQHF.

This clonotype turned up a few times. The V and J genes are TRBV6-2 or TRBV6-3 and TRBJ2-5; 10 bases are shared with TRBD1. The germline V gene has CDR1 MNHEY and CDR2 SVGEGT. V dropped 5 bases and J dropped 5; count of bases not matched to a gene: 8. The CDR3 has 15 amino acids. CDR3 coding DNA: TGTGCCAGCAGTCCCGGGACAGGGGTGCGGGAGACCCAGTACTTC. This translates into CASSPGTGVRETQYF.

The chain recombines TRBV5-1 with TRBJ2-5, with 12 bases aligning to TRBD2. The CDR3 totals 15 residues. Germline-derived CDR1 and CDR2 are SGHRS and YFSETQ. J lost 5 bases, V lost 4 bases, and 6 bases had no gene match. The CDR3 here is CASSVGTSGYETQYF. For the CDR3, the DNA is TGCGCCAGCAGCGTTGGGACTAGCGGGTATGAGACCCAGTACTTC.

In its sample, this clonotype was seen a few times. The chain is built from TRBV6-6 and TRBJ1-4; D unresolved. Trimming took 2 bases from V and 7 from J, leaving 8 bases between them. The CDR3 extends over 13 amino acids. Germline-derived CDR1 and CDR2 are MNHNY and SVGAGI (reference sequence). CDR3 sequence reads: CASSYRIGEKLFF. The CDR3 DNA reads as TGTGCCAGCAGTTACAGGATCGGTGAAAAACTGTTTTTT.

The rearrangement links TRBV4-1 to TRBJ2-7; D is ambiguous. The V end lost 4 bases, the J end lost 0 bases, and 13 bases lay between the germline ends. Germline V gene lookup returns CDR1 MGHRA and CDR2 YSYEKL. The CDR3 has 15 residues. CDR3 protein: CASSPDPPGSYEQYF. CDR3 in DNA: TGCGCCAGCAGCCCCGACCCCCCGGGCTCCTACGAGCAGTACTTC.

The rearrangement joins TRBV6-1 to TRBJ2-1, with a possible D match to TRBD2 (6 bases). The CDR3 sequence is 13 residues long. Germline CDR1 is MNHNS and CDR2 is SASEGT. Trimming pared 6 bases from V and 3 bases from J, leaving 9 bases between. The CDR3 sequence: CASREGGYNEQFF. The CDR3 DNA follows: TGTGCCAGCAGGGAGGGCGGCTACAATGAGCAGTTCTTC.

The chain has TRBV7-2 and TRBJ2-3, with D maybe TRBD1 (6 bases). The CDR3 runs 16 residues. Germline V gene sequence: CDR1 SGHTA, CDR2 FQGNSA. Trimming took off 7 bases at V and 3 bases at J, with 20 bases between the two ends. The CDR3 reads CASILLLGQGTDTQYF. The CDR3 DNA reads TGTGCCAGCATCCTGCTCCTGGGGCAGGGGACAGATACGCAGTATTTT.

V is TRBV20-1 and J is TRBJ2-1, with TRBD2 matching over 7 bases. This CDR3 has 13 residues. From germline, CDR1 is DFQATT and CDR2 SNEGSKA (reference sequence). The V and J ends lost 5 bases and 5 bases, in that order; junction bases with no gene match: 6. This chain's CDR3 is CSASWTSDNEQFF. CDR3 DNA sequence: TGCAGTGCTTCATGGACTAGTGACAATGAGCAGTTCTTC.

The V gene is TRBV6-2 or TRBV6-3, the J gene TRBJ1-5, with TRBD1 as a possible D gene (6 bases). Germline V CDR1 and CDR2: MNHEY, SVGEGT. The CDR3 consists of 17 residues. V lost 3 bases and J 3 bases, leaving 18 bases between the germline ends. The CDR3: CASSYDLDSETNQPQHF. The CDR3 DNA reads TGTGCCAGCAGTTATGATTTGGACAGCGAAACCAATCAGCCCCAGCATTTT.

The V and J genes are TRBV4-3 and TRBJ2-1; perhaps TRBD2 as D (5 bases). The CDR3 contains 17 residues. Trimming cost V 0 bases and J 4 bases, with 16 bases left between them. CDR1 is LGHNA and CDR2 is YSLEER in the germline V gene. The CDR3 sequence is CASSQDSVGLGYNEQFF. For the CDR3, the DNA is TGCGCCAGCAGCCAAGATTCGGTTGGACTCGGATACAATGAGCAGTTCTTC.

This rearrangement joins TRBV27 to TRBJ2-1; D is tentatively TRBD1 or TRBD2 (6 bases each). This CDR3 has 15 amino acids. From germline, CDR1 is MNHEY and CDR2 SMNVEV (reference sequence). V was shortened by 0 bases and J by 3 bases, with 9 bases between the two germline ends. Here the CDR3 DNA reads TGTGCCAGCAGTTTATCGGGGGGCGTCTACAATGAGCAGTTCTTC. Protein product: CASSLSGGVYNEQFF.

This chain uses TRBV7-6 with TRBJ2-1, with 8 nucleotides matching TRBD2. Germline trimming cut 1 base from V and 8 bases from J; bases unmatched to any gene: 7. Germline CDR1 is SGHVS and CDR2 is FNYEAQ. The CDR3 has 15 amino acids. The CDR3 is CASSLGDGGAYEQFF. The CDR3 DNA reads TGTGCCAGCAGCTTAGGGGACGGGGGGGCGTATGAGCAGTTCTTC.

This clonotype occurred a few times. The rearrangement uses TRBV10-3 and TRBJ2-5; D uncertain. Germline V gives CDR1 ENHRY, CDR2 SYGVKD. The V gene lost 2 bases and the J gene lost 4 bases, with 5 bases spanning the gap. This CDR3 has 12 residues. This CDR3 reads CAISEKGETQYF. CDR3 nucleotides: TGTGCCATCAGTGAGAAAGGAGAGACCCAGTACTTC.

V is TRBV6-1 and J is TRBJ1-2; 7 nucleotides align to TRBD1. The CDR3 is 16 residues long. After removal of 6 bases from V and 2 bases from J, the junction contained 12 bases not matched to a gene. From germline, CDR1 is MNHNS and CDR2 SASEGT. In nucleotides, the CDR3 is TGTGCCAGCAGATCCGGGACAGCCCCCCCCAACTATGGCTACACCTTC. Translated: CASRSGTAPPNYGYTF.

This chain links TRBV10-3 with TRBJ1-5; D might be TRBD1 (6 bases). CDR1 is ENHRY, CDR2 SYGVKD, per germline. The CDR3 has 14 amino acids. Trimming pared 0 bases from V and 4 bases from J, leaving 7 bases between. CDR3 sequence (DNA): TGTGCCATCAGTGAGTCCGGACAGAATCAGCCCCAGCATTTT. Protein: CAISESGQNQPQHF.

This clonotype was counted between two and nine times. The rearrangement joins TRBV25-1 to TRBJ1-1; TRBD1 might be the D (5 bases). Trimming cost V 3 bases and J 5 bases, with 16 bases left between them. CDR1 and CDR2 from the germline V gene are MGHDK and SYGVNS. This CDR3 contains 15 residues. The CDR3 region has the DNA TGTGCCAGCAGTGAGGGTGGGGGGGTGAGGACTGAAGCTTTCTTT. Translating gives CASSEGGGVRTEAFF.